Presented here are 16 T cell receptor beta chains from one specimen sequenced in a study of cytomegalovirus exposure and HLA in healthy donors. Some clones are missing from TCRdb's copy, which holds only in-frame ones; the method was immunoSEQ multiplex PCR. The table shows around 190,000 clones, with more than 75% occurring only once. The source material was PBMCs. Receptors originate from a man aged 30-40 years in good health and CMV-seropositive.

With regard to this clone: Relative to the germline gene, one junction end is altered; a read error may explain this. V and J are TRBV27 and TRBJ2-7; D gene ambiguous. The CDR3 is 12 amino acids. Germline V gene sequence: CDR1 MNHEY, CDR2 SMNVEV (reference sequence). The CDR3 protein is CASSLKGLRLTF. CDR3 DNA sequence: TGTGCCAGCAGTTTGAAAGGGCTGAGATTAACCTTC.

The V call is TRBV19, the J call TRBJ1-1, with no clear D. Germline CDR1 and CDR2: LNHDA and SQIVND (reference sequence). V gave up 7 bases and J gave up 6 bases, with 12 bases separating them. This CDR3 contains 12 residues. The CDR3 region has the DNA TGTGCCAGTACCTACGGCGGGTCTGAAGCTTTCTTT. As protein: CASTYGGSEAFF.

The chain has TRBV28 and TRBJ1-5, with 7 nucleotides matching TRBD1. The CDR3 contains 16 residues. V lost 3 bases and J lost 3; bases outside the gene matches: 8. Germline values: CDR1 MDHEN, CDR2 SYDVKM. For the CDR3, the DNA is TGTGCCAGCAGTTTGTCAGGGGGATATTTCAATCAGCCCCAGCATTTT. Translating it yields CASSLSGGYFNQPQHF.

In this sample, this clone turned up once. The gene calls are TRBV7-2 and TRBJ1-5, with 7 bases identical to TRBD1. The germline gives CDR1 SGHTA, CDR2 FQGNSA. Trimming removed 8 bases from V and 3 bases from J; junction bases left unmatched: 4. The CDR3 totals 13 residues. The CDR3 spells CASSGQANQPQHF. CDR3 DNA: TGTGCCAGCTCCGGACAGGCCAATCAGCCCCAGCATTTT.

The chain uses TRBV7-3 and TRBJ1-2; D gene unclear. This CDR3 is 12 amino acids long. Germline CDR1 SGHTA, CDR2 FQGTGA. The V and J ends lost 11 bases and 5 bases respectively, with 15 bases between them. The CDR3 here is CAPANAAYGYTF. The CDR3, as DNA: TGTGCCCCCGCCAACGCAGCTTATGGCTACACCTTC. The full variable domain, its missing parts supplied by reference TRBV7-3 and TRBJ1-2, is GAGVSQTPSNKVTEKGKYVELRCDPISGHTALYWYRQSLGQGPEFLIYFQGTGAADDSGLPNDRFFAVRPEGSVSTLKIQRTERGDSAVYLCAPANAAYGYTFGSGTRLTVV.

The chain has TRBV28 and TRBJ2-7; no firm D call. The CDR3 has 14 residues. V gave up 5 bases and J gave up 2 bases, with 13 bases separating them. Germline V gene data show CDR1 as MDHEN and CDR2 as SYDVKM. Here the CDR3 reads CASSTARRTYEQYF. The CDR3 nucleotides read TGTGCCAGCAGTACTGCTCGTAGGACCTACGAGCAGTACTTC.

The rearrangement links TRBV5-6 to TRBJ1-3, with D unresolved. The CDR3 is made up of 17 amino acids. Germline CDR1 SGHDT, CDR2 YYEEEE. Trimming left V 0 bases short and J 0 bases short, with 13 bases between. In DNA, the CDR3 is TGTGCCAGCAGCTTGGACAATACGGGCTACTCTGGAAACACCATATATTTT. Residues: CASSLDNTGYSGNTIYF.

The V call is TRBV7-2, the J call TRBJ1-2; 7 positions agree with TRBD1. Germline V gives CDR1 SGHTA, CDR2 FQGNSA. V was pared by 7 bases and J by 4 bases, with 12 bases of the junction left unmatched. This CDR3 has 15 amino acids. The DNA of the CDR3 is TGTGCCAGCACACAAAGTCCGGGGACAGTCTATGGCTACACCTTC. As protein: CASTQSPGTVYGYTF.

The chain recombines TRBV4-1 with TRBJ2-1; 9 bases fit TRBD1. The CDR3 is made up of 16 amino acids. The germline V gene has CDR1 MGHRA and CDR2 YSYEKL. The J segment lost 6 bases and the V segment lost 6 bases, leaving 12 bases of the junction unmatched. The CDR3 DNA sequence: TGCGCCAGCAGTCTTCTCCCGGGACAGGGACCCAATGAGCAGTTCTTC. Translating gives CASSLLPGQGPNEQFF.

The chain uses TRBV27 and TRBJ2-7; weak D call: TRBD2 (6 bases). The CDR3 sequence is 13 residues long. Germline CDR1 and CDR2: MNHEY and SMNVEV (reference sequence). This CDR3 is CAAGVGVSYEQYF. CDR3 DNA sequence: TGTGCAGCGGGCGTTGGAGTATCCTACGAGCAGTACTTC.

J is TRBJ2-1 and V is TRBV2; 13 bases map to TRBD2. The CDR3 has 17 amino acids. V was clipped by 2 bases and J by 4 bases; unmatched bases: 5. Germline V gene data show CDR1 as SNHLY and CDR2 as FYNNEI. As DNA, the CDR3 is TGTGCCAGCAGTGAATTGACTAGCGGGGGGAAGTACAATGAGCAGTTCTTC. Translation: CASSELTSGGKYNEQFF.

This sequence joins TRBV28 and TRBJ2-1; D not certain. Germline CDR1 is MDHEN and CDR2 is SYDVKM. The CDR3 runs 11 residues. The V gene lost 3 bases and the J gene lost 7 bases, with 4 bases spanning the gap. The CDR3 nucleotides are TGTGCCAGCAGTTTCAGTAATGAGCAGTTCTTC. It translates to CASSFSNEQFF.

This chain links TRBV4-1 with TRBJ2-1; D uncertain. Trimming cost V 5 bases and J 6 bases, with 17 bases left between them. CDR3 length: 15 residues. Germline lookup yields CDR1 MGHRA and CDR2 YSYEKL. The CDR3 DNA sequence: TGCGCCAGCAGCGACCGGGCCCACGGGCCCAATGAGCAGTTCTTC. Translating gives CASSDRAHGPNEQFF.

The J gene is TRBJ1-2, the V gene TRBV19, with TRBD1 matching 10 bases. Per germline, CDR1 LNHDA and CDR2 SQIVND (reference sequence). The V and J ends lost 7 bases and 6 bases, in that order; junction bases with no gene match: 2. The CDR3 is made up of 12 amino acids. CDR3: CASTGTGDGYTF. The CDR3 coding sequence is TGTGCCAGTACCGGGACAGGGGATGGCTACACCTTC.

The chain is built from TRBV18 and TRBJ1-4; D gene unclear. The ends were cut back, 1 base at V and 8 bases at J, with 5 bases in the middle. Germline CDR1 and CDR2: KGHSH and LQKENI. The CDR3 has 12 amino acids. The CDR3 loop reads CASSPLGEKLFF. CDR3 bases: TGTGCCAGCTCACCACTTGGGGAAAAACTGTTTTTT.

The chain couples TRBV11-2 to TRBJ1-1; D not resolved. Germline V lookup: CDR1 SGHAT, CDR2 FQNNGV. Trimming took 6 bases from V and 6 from J, leaving 11 bases between them. The CDR3 spans 12 residues. CDR3 region: CASSSPAPEAFF. The CDR3 DNA is TGTGCCAGCAGTTCCCCCGCGCCTGAAGCTTTCTTT. The full variable domain, its missing parts supplied by reference TRBV11-2 and TRBJ1-1, is EAGVAQSPRYKIIEKRQSVAFWCNPISGHATLYWYQQILGQGPKLLIQFQNNGVVDDSQLPKDRFSAERLKGVDSTLKIQPAKLEDSAVYLCASSSPAPEAFFGQGTRLTVV.